A selection of T cell receptor beta chains follows, all from one sample in a study of CD8 T cells in ankylosing spondylitis. TCRdb reprocessed the 5' RACE reads via MiXCR and lists one record per CDR3 protein. The table includes approximately 500,000 distinct CDR3 sequences, about 13% detected once. Specimen: blood, either unsorted or a sorted T cell fraction (not recorded which). These receptors were obtained from a male donor with ankylosing spondylitis. CDR3s include the opening cysteine and the closing phenylalanine or tryptophan.

v_call: TRBV3-1
j_call: TRBJ2-1
cdr3_aa: CASSQDRGSYNEQFF

v_call: TRBV29-1
j_call: TRBJ2-5
cdr3_aa: CSDGSGTGETQYF

v_call: TRBV5-6
j_call: TRBJ1-2
cdr3_aa: CASSLVLALGDANYGYTF

v_call: TRBV12-3/TRBV12-4
j_call: TRBJ1-4
cdr3_aa: CATGNNEKLFF

v_call: TRBV5-1
j_call: TRBJ2-5
cdr3_aa: CASSGGQFDPGETQYF

v_call: TRBV20-1
j_call: TRBJ1-2
cdr3_aa: CSANRGPAYGYTF

v_call: TRBV5-1
j_call: TRBJ2-1
cdr3_aa: CASSLVLGTSYNEQFF

v_call: TRBV20-1
j_call: TRBJ2-7
cdr3_aa: CSARLLAGGWYEQYF

v_call: TRBV24-1
j_call: TRBJ2-6
cdr3_aa: CATSDPTGPLANVLTF

v_call: TRBV24-1
j_call: TRBJ1-2
cdr3_aa: CATSDSRDNYGYTF

v_call: TRBV5-1
j_call: TRBJ2-5
cdr3_aa: CASSMGALYQETQYF

v_call: TRBV3-1
j_call: TRBJ1-3
cdr3_aa: CASSQSSGNTIYF

v_call: TRBV5-5
j_call: TRBJ2-5
cdr3_aa: CASSSSDRGPGETQYF

v_call: TRBV5-1
j_call: TRBJ2-5
cdr3_aa: CASSLLGYQETQYF

v_call: TRBV29-1
j_call: TRBJ2-3
cdr3_aa: CSLSGRLTDTQYF

v_call: TRBV20-1
j_call: TRBJ2-1
cdr3_aa: CSASRGSGNEQFF

v_call: TRBV5-1
j_call: TRBJ2-3
cdr3_aa: CASSFLRPSTDTQYF

v_call: TRBV29-1
j_call: TRBJ1-5
cdr3_aa: CSVGGDKGGQPQHF

v_call: TRBV10-3
j_call: TRBJ1-4
cdr3_aa: CAISGPVPGEKLFF

v_call: TRBV10-3
j_call: TRBJ2-1
cdr3_aa: CAISGTSGGDEQFF

v_call: TRBV5-1
j_call: TRBJ2-2
cdr3_aa: CASTPGSSNTGELFF

v_call: TRBV24-1
j_call: TRBJ2-1
cdr3_aa: CATSPSFYNEQFF

v_call: TRBV12-3/TRBV12-4
j_call: TRBJ1-3
cdr3_aa: CASSGRVANTIYF

v_call: TRBV5-1
j_call: TRBJ2-7
cdr3_aa: CASSRDFSAYEQYF

v_call: TRBV7-2
j_call: TRBJ2-1
cdr3_aa: CASSLAFSFDEQFF

v_call: TRBV12-3/TRBV12-4
j_call: TRBJ1-2
cdr3_aa: CASSLDSVPNYGYTF

v_call: TRBV12-3/TRBV12-4
j_call: TRBJ2-7
cdr3_aa: CASTSRGQVYEQYF

v_call: TRBV24-1
j_call: TRBJ2-1
cdr3_aa: CATSEQGASYNEQFF

v_call: TRBV5-1
j_call: TRBJ2-3
cdr3_aa: CASSRTSGTTFTQYF

v_call: TRBV30
j_call: TRBJ2-6
cdr3_aa: CAWSPGANVLTF

v_call: TRBV20-1
j_call: TRBJ2-3
cdr3_aa: CSAIEQSSGTDTQYF

v_call: TRBV24-1
j_call: TRBJ2-3
cdr3_aa: CASGQGTLDTQYF